This T cell receptor beta chain was recorded in a study of cytomegalovirus exposure and HLA in healthy donors. The study's findings and limits: Later analysis found that TCR beta chains associated with HLA were more clonally expanded than other, equally common chains.

This clone appeared a single time. Its antigen is undetermined. The CDR3 covers 15 residues. The trim removed 8 bases at V and 7 bases at J, leaving 12 bases unmatched. Germline V lookup: CDR1 MNHNS, CDR2 SASEGT. The PCR ran on 60 Vbeta and 13 Jbeta primers. TCRdb's table, derived via immunoSEQ multiplex PCR, lists solely in-frame clones and lacks some. The data show roughly 120,000 clones, about 66% seen once. Sequences were obtained from PBMCs. The chain recombines TRBV6-1 with TRBJ2-1; 9 bases fit TRBD1. This TCR came from a man under 40 in good health and CMV-seropositive. The CDR3 spells CASGPGTGTLNEQFF. CDR3 DNA: TGTGCCAGCGGGCCCGGGACAGGGACTTTAAATGAGCAGTTCTTC.